This TCR beta chain was identified during a study of T cell repertoires in cytomegalovirus infection (dated by TCRdb to between 2017 and 2020). For the wider study: Because public TCR beta signatures pointed to carriage of CMV infection together with the matching HLA type, the HLA type of each donor mattered for the analysis. Study-wide conclusions, independent of this receptor: Cumulative frequency of public TCR beta family members discriminated carriers of CMV infection plus the relevant HLA type in this cohort and an independent roughly 320-donor cohort. The ex vivo response was dominated by HLA-C-restricted CMV-specific TCR beta clonotypes, which also provided the single most frequent clonotype in two of eight donors.

This clonotype appeared once. The antigen it binds to is not known. Base-call qualities are not available, and no considerably larger clone is one nucleotide away. A lone read offers only weak evidence. V and J are trimmed by 4 bases and 5 bases, and the gene matches miss 2 bases of the junction. According to the germline V gene, CDR1 reads SQVTM and CDR2 reads ANQGSEA. The CDR3, cysteine through valine, is 11 amino acids long. Left in the record is the CDR3 DNA by itself, 33 bases read in frame from the first base. The instrument was an Illumina HiSeq 1500. TCRdb's own reprocessing of the public reads used fastp at Q25 and MiXCR and kept productive beta chains. Under each unique CDR3 protein, matching rows form one entry showing the most common genes and DNA. A total of 600,000 to 800,000 distinct CDR3 sequences appear in this sample, approximately 24% of them only once. The ten biggest clones cover 6.5% to 10% of the sample.

This TCR was recovered from a human donor in good health (CMV status not recorded). Some clones in this sample may be carry-over from other donors' samples. The V and J genes are TRBV29-1 and TRBJ2-7; 7 bases in the middle match TRBD1. The material sequenced was CD8+ T cells from PBMCs. The CDR3 amino acid sequence is: CSVATGNEQYV. The nucleotides are TGCAGCGTTGCGACAGGGAACGAGCAGTACGTC.